This T cell receptor beta chain was captured by sequencing in a study of T cells in Graves' hyperthyroidism and ophthalmopathy. Overall study findings and caveats: A 13 V-J signature model discriminated ophthalmopathy versus stable hyperthyroidism.

About this clonotype: Antigen specificity is unknown. A much larger clonotype is one base distant, so this may be a read error.

Amplification yielded TCR beta CDR3 regions, with RNA transcripts as the source. RT-PCR in the first round (using the HTBI primer set) targeted the TCR CDR3. One entry per CDR3 protein results from TCRdb running MiXCR on the multiplex PCR reads. The table includes some 570,000 distinct CDR3 sequences, 11% to 15% detected once. Trimming at V came to 6 bases and at J to 3 bases, leaving 7 bases not matched to a gene. Germline CDR1 is SNHLY and CDR2 is FYNNEI. There are 14 residues in the CDR3. The clonotype was recovered from a woman between 18 and 29 years old with Graves' ophthalmopathy. Specimen: blood. The V call is TRBV2, the J call TRBJ2-5, with TRBD2 matching over 7 bases. For the CDR3, the DNA is TGTGCCAGCAGCCGAGAACGGGGGGAAGAGACCCAGTACTTC. This codes for CASSRERGEETQYF.